This is a list of T cell receptor beta chains from one sample in a study of cytomegalovirus exposure and HLA in healthy donors. The method was immunoSEQ multiplex PCR; TCRdb's version includes in-frame clones alone and lacks a portion of them. The sample yields 180,000 or so clones, 75% to 80% seen once. The specimen sequenced was PBMCs. These receptors were collected from a man in his fifties or sixties in good health and CMV-seropositive. The CDR3 runs from the conserved cysteine through the conserved F or W. The D gene is left open where the match is weak. A clone size is listed for some rows: how often the clone was seen (once, few, many), or a class if it is expanded.

cdr3_length	d_call	v_call	j_call	clone_size	cdr3_nt	cdr3_aa
14	.	TRBV11-2	TRBJ1-6	once	TGTGCCAGCAGCTTAGATGGAGGGGACTCACCCCTCCACTTT	CASSLDGGDSPLHF
15	.	TRBV6-5	TRBJ2-1	.	TGTGCCAGCAGTTTCCTCGACTCGACTAGCAATGAGCAGTTCTTC	CASSFLDSTSNEQFF
15	.	TRBV9	TRBJ2-3	.	TGTGCCAGCAGCAAGTGGACAGTCAGCACAGATACGCAGTATTTT	CASSKWTVSTDTQYF
14	TRBD1	TRBV6-5	TRBJ1-2	.	TGTGCCAGCAGTTTCGGACAGGGGGACTATGGCTACACCTTC	CASSFGQGDYGYTF
13	.	TRBV7-2	TRBJ2-1	.	TGTGCCAGCAGCTTAGCTAGCGTGAATGAGCAGTTCTTC	CASSLASVNEQFF
14	.	TRBV4-1	TRBJ2-3	once	TGCGCCAGCAGCCCAAACAACAGGGCAGATACGCAGTATTTT	CASSPNNRADTQYF
11	.	TRBV29-1	TRBJ1-1	.	TGCAGCGTACGGAGGGGAGCACAAGCTTTCTTT	CSVRRGAQAFF
13	.	TRBV10-1	TRBJ1-4	.	TGCGCCAGCAAGAGCGACCTTAATGAAAAACTGTTTTTT	CASKSDLNEKLFF
14	TRBD1	TRBV5-4	TRBJ1-2	.	TGTGCCAGCAGCGGTGAGGGACAGTACTATGGCTACACCTTC	CASSGEGQYYGYTF
15	TRBD2	TRBV7-9	TRBJ2-5	once	TGTGCCAGCAGCTTCGCGGGGGGGAATGAGGAGACCCAGTACTTC	CASSFAGGNEETQYF
13	.	TRBV12-5	TRBJ2-3	.	TGTGCTAGTGGTTTGACGGAGGCAGATACGCAGTATTTT	CASGLTEADTQYF